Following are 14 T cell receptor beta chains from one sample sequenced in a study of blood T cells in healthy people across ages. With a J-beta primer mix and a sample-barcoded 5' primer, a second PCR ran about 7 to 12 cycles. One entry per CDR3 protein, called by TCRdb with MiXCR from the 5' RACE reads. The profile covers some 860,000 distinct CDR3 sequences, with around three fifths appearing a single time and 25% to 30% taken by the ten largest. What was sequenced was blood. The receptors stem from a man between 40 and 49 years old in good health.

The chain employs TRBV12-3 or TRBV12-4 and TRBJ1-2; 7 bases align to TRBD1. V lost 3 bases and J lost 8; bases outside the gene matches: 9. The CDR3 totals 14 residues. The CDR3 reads CASSFFSQGSGYTF. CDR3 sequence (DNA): TGTGCCAGCAGTTTTTTCTCACAGGGGAGCGGCTACACCTTC.

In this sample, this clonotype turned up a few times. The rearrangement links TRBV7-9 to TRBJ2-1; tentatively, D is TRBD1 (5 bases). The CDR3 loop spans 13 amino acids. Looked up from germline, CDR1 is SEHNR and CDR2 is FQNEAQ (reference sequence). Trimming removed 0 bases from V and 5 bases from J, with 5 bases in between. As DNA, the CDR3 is TGTGCCAGCAGCTTAGCGACAGACAATGAGCAGTTCTTC. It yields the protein CASSLATDNEQFF.

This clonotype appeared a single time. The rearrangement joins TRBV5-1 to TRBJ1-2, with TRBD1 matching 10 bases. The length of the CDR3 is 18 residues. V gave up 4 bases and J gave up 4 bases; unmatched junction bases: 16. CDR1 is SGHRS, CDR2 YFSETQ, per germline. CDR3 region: CASSLGHHKGQGTYGYTF. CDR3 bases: TGCGCCAGCAGCCTAGGACACCACAAGGGACAGGGGACCTATGGCTACACCTTC.

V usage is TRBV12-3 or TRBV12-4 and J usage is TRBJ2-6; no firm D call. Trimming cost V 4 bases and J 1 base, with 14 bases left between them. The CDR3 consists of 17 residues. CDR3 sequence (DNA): TGTGCCAGCAGTTCCGGTGCGAGTTATTCTGGGGCCAACGTCCTGACTTTC. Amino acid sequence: CASSSGASYSGANVLTF.

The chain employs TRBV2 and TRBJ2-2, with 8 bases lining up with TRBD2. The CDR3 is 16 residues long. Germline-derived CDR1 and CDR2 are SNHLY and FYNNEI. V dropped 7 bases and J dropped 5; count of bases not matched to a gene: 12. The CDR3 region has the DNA TGTGCCAGCAACATGGGCGGGGGGCTCGTTACCGGGGAGCTGTTTTTT. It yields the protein CASNMGGGLVTGELFF.

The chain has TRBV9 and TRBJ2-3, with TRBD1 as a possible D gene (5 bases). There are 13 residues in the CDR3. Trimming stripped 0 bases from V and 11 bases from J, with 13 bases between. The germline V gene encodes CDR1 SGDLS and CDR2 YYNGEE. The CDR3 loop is CASSVGQYNEQYF. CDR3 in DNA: TGTGCCAGCAGCGTAGGACAGTACAATGAGCAGTATTTT.

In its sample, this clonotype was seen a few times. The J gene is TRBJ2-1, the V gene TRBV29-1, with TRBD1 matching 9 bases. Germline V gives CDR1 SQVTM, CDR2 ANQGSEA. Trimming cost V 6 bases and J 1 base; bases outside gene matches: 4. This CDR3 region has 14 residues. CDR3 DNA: TGCAGCGTCATGACAGGGGGATCCTACAATGAGCAGTTCTTC. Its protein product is CSVMTGGSYNEQFF.

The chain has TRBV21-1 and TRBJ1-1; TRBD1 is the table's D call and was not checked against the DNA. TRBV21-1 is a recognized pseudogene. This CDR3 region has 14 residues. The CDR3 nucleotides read TGTGCCAGCAGGAGGGGGCAGGGATCGATTGGAGCTTTCTTT. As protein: CASRRGQGSIGAFF.

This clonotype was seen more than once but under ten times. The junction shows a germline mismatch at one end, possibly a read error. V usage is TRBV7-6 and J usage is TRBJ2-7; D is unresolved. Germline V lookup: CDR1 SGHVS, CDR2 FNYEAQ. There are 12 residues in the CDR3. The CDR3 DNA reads TGTGCCAGCAGGTTAGATACCTACGAGCAGTACTTC. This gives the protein CASRLDTYEQYF.

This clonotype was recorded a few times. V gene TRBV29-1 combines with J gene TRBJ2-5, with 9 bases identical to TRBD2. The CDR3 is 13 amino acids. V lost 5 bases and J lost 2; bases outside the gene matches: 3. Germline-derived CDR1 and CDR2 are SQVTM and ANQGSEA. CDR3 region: CSVFSGGQETQYF. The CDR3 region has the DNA TGCAGCGTTTTTAGCGGGGGTCAAGAGACCCAGTACTTC.

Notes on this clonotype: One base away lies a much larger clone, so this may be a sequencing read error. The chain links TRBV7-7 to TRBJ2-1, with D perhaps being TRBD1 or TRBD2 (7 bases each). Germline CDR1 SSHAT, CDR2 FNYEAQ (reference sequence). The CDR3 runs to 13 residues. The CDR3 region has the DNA TGTGCCAGCAGCCCCCAGGGGGGGAATGAGCGGTTCTTC. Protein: CASSPQGGNERFF. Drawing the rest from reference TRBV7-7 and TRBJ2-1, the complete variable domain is GAGVSQSPRYKVTKRGQDVTLRCDPISSHATLYWYQQALGQGPEFLTYFNYEAQPDKSGLPSDRFSAERPEGSISTLTIQRTEQRDSAMYRCASSPQGGNERFFGPGTRLTVL.

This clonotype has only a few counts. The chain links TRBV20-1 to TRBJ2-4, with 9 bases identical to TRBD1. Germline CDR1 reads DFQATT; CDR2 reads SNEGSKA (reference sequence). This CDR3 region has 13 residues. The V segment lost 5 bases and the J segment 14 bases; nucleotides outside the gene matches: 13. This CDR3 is CSAFDRRDRVEYF. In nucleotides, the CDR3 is TGCAGTGCTTTCGATCGCCGGGACAGGGTGGAGTACTTC.

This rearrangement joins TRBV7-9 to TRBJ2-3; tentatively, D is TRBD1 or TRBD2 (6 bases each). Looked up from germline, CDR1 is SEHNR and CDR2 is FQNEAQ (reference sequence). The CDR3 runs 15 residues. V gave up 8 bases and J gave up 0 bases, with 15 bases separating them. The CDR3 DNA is TGTGCCAGCGGGGCCGGGGGCCCTAGCACAGATACGCAGTATTTT. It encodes CASGAGGPSTDTQYF.

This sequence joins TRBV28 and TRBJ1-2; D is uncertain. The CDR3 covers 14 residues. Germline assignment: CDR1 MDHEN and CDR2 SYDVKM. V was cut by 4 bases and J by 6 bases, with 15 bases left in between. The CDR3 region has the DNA TGTGCCAGCAGTTCTGTAGTCGGATTAAATGGCTACACCTTC. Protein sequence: CASSSVVGLNGYTF.